Below, one TCR beta chain is given with its context. Its cognate antigen is unknown. The sample holds other DNA sequences that translate to the same CDR3. In germline, CDR1 is SNHLY, CDR2 FYNNEI. The CDR3 runs 13 residues. V lost 4 bases, J lost 4 bases, and 8 bases lay in between. The entry originates in a study of CD8+ T cells in alopecia areata. Findings and caveats of the study: While patients received tofacitinib, many expanded lesional clones remained present in scalp and blood.

Sequencing templates came from extracted RNA that was reverse transcribed into cDNA. Generated by immunoSEQ multiplex PCR, the TCRdb table keeps only in-frame clones and is missing some. This sample yields some 210,000 clones, of which over 60% are seen a single time; more than 0.95% belongs to the top ten. Indicated treatment: oral pan-JAK inhibitor, 5-10 mg twice daily. The chain joins TRBV2 to TRBJ1-5; a possible D gene is TRBD1 (6 bases). The receptor comes from a human donor with alopecia areata. Sample: CD4+ T cells sorted from blood, taken at week 44, from a patient treated with tofacitinib. In nucleotides, the CDR3 is TGTGCCAGCAGTGCACAGGGAAATCAGCCCCAGCATTTT. Its translation is CASSAQGNQPQHF.